Following are 7 T cell receptor beta chains from one sample sequenced in a study of regulatory T cells in long-lasting Graves disease. Arm-PCR of CDR3 regions and iRepertoire HTBI primers were used to build TCR beta libraries. TCRdb re-called the multiplex PCR reads with MiXCR, one entry per CDR3 protein. Of 400,000 to 550,000 distinct CDR3 sequences in the sample, around 15% are singletons; the top ten hold approximately 22%. The time point: newly diagnosed GD, antithyroid drugs for less than 3 months. The TCR library was made from RNA that had been extracted from PBMCs in TRIzol. These data are also associated with another study on T cells in Graves' hyperthyroidism and ophthalmopathy.

The input for sequencing was peripheral blood mononuclear cells (PBMCs), taken at new diagnosis, from a patient treated with antithyroid drugs. These receptors were taken from a woman aged 18-29 years with Graves disease.

This clonotype was recorded many times. The chain links TRBV29-1 to TRBJ2-1; no definite D call. Germline CDR1 reads SQVTM; CDR2 reads ANQGSEA. With 7 bases removed from V and 0 bases from J, the gap between germline ends came to 10 bases. The CDR3 sequence is 13 residues long. CDR3 region: CSARSGSYNEQFF. In DNA form, the CDR3 reads TGCAGCGCCCGATCCGGCTCCTACAATGAGCAGTTCTTC.

The chain is built from TRBV20-1 and TRBJ2-1, with 7 bases that match TRBD2. The CDR3 runs 15 residues. CDR1 is DFQATT and CDR2 is SNEGSKA in the germline V gene (reference sequence). Losses at the gene ends were 5 bases for V and 7 bases for J; bases not matched to a gene: 14. DNA for the CDR3: TGCAGTGCTCAAACGTGGCGGGAGTTGCGGAATGAGCAGTTCTTC. Protein product: CSAQTWRELRNEQFF.

The chain joins TRBV3-1 to TRBJ2-1; tentative D call: TRBD2 (5 bases). Germline V lookup: CDR1 LGHDT, CDR2 YNNKEL (reference sequence). This CDR3 has 13 amino acids. V lost 1 base and J 8 bases, leaving 9 bases between the germline ends. The CDR3 sequence: CASSQGSGDEQFF. Written as DNA, the CDR3 is TGTGCCAGCAGCCAAGGGTCCGGGGATGAGCAGTTCTTC.

This clonotype showed up just a few times. V and J are TRBV30 and TRBJ1-5, with 7 bases identical to TRBD1. CDR1 is GTSNPN and CDR2 is SVGIG in the germline V gene (reference sequence). The CDR3 has 15 residues. Trimming took 3 bases from V and 5 from J; bases not matched to a gene: 10. CDR3 nucleotide sequence: TGTGCCTGGAGCATACAGGGGTTAGGTGATCAGCCCCAGCATTTT. It is translated as CAWSIQGLGDQPQHF. Full variable domain (remainder filled in from reference TRBV30 and TRBJ1-5): SQTIHQWPATLVQPVGSPLSLECTVEGTSNPNLYWYRQAAGRGLQLLFYSVGIGQISSEVPQNLSASRPQDRQFILSSKKLLLSDSGFYLCAWSIQGLGDQPQHFGDGTRLSIL.

This clonotype has a handful of counts. CDR3 nucleotide sequence: TGTGCCACCAGTGACGCGTCCGAGCAGTACTTC. Translated, it gives CATSDASEQYF. The chain is built from TRBV24-1 and TRBJ2-7, with D hard to call. Trimming stripped 4 bases from V and 6 bases from J, with 6 bases between. CDR1 is KGHDR and CDR2 is SFDVKD in the germline V gene. CDR3 length: 11 amino acids.

This clonotype appeared many times. The J gene is TRBJ2-1, the V gene TRBV7-2, with D possibly being TRBD2 (6 bases). The CDR3 has 15 residues. CDR1 and CDR2 (germline): SGHTA, FQGNSA. The V end was cut by 1 base, the J end by 9 bases, with 16 bases between. CDR3 protein: CASSLVAGRSSEQFF. CDR3 bases: TGTGCCAGCAGCTTAGTCGCGGGACGGTCGAGTGAGCAGTTCTTC. Full variable domain (missing parts from reference TRBV7-2 and TRBJ2-1): GAGVSQSPSNKVTEKGKDVELRCDPISGHTALYWYRQSLGQGLEFLIYFQGNSAPDKSGLPSDRFSAERTGGSVSTLTIQRTQQEDSAVYLCASSLVAGRSSEQFFGPGTRLTVL.

This clonotype came up many times. CDR3: CASSLQRLATSEQFF. For the CDR3, the DNA is TGTGCCAGCAGTTTACAGAGACTAGCAACAAGTGAGCAGTTCTTC. V gene TRBV12-3 or TRBV12-4 combines with J gene TRBJ2-1; 7 nucleotides align to TRBD2. J gave up 9 bases and V 2 bases, and 10 bases lay outside the gene matches. The CDR3 loop spans 15 amino acids.